The sequence of this T cell receptor beta chain was determined in a study of blood T cells in healthy people across ages. On the study more broadly: About one barcoded beta molecule per two T cells was the capture yield of template switching.

About this clonotype itself: Its specificity is unknown.

The germline V gene has CDR1 MNHEY and CDR2 SMNVEV (reference sequence). The CDR3 contains 16 residues. General study findings and limits: When one million T cells were used, diversity estimates were thought to be underestimates.

PCR was performed a second time for 7 to 11 cycles using a sample-barcoded 5' primer and a J-beta primer mix. TCRdb redid the calling of the 5' RACE reads with MiXCR, one entry per CDR3 protein. The sample contains some 670,000 distinct CDR3 sequences, under 65% of which appear only once. Caucasian individuals from Russia who were healthy and aged about 6 to 95 acted as donors. The origin of this receptor is a woman at least 80 years old in good health. Sequencing was performed on blood. V gene TRBV27 combines with J gene TRBJ2-4; D not certain. Judging by the DNA end, TRBJ2-7 fits better; the J call may be wrong. The chain's CDR3 is CASSLLGTPSSYEQYF. The CDR3 region has the DNA TGTGCCAGCAGTTTATTGGGCACCCCAAGCTCCTACGAGCAGTACTTC.